Following are 4 T cell receptor beta chains from one sample sequenced in a study of cytomegalovirus exposure and HLA in healthy donors. Amplification used 60 Vbeta primers and 13 Jbeta primers. The data were produced by immunoSEQ multiplex PCR, yet TCRdb's version contains in-frame clones alone and is incomplete. The profile covers 130,000 or so clones, with 60% to 80% appearing a single time and around 0.99% taken by the ten largest. Specimen: PBMCs. All receptors come from a male donor in good health and CMV-seronegative.

The chain couples TRBV4-1 to TRBJ2-3; D may be TRBD1 (6 bases). V gave up 6 bases and J gave up 2 bases, with 12 bases separating them. Germline-derived CDR1 and CDR2 are MGHRA and YSYEKL. The CDR3 is 14 residues long. As DNA, the CDR3 is TGCGCCAGCAGTCCAGGGGAAACCACAGATACGCAGTATTTT. It is translated as CASSPGETTDTQYF.

The chain carries TRBV5-4 and TRBJ2-7; weak D call: TRBD2 (6 bases). The CDR3 runs to 13 residues. The germline V gene has CDR1 SGHNT and CDR2 YYREEE (reference sequence). Trimming stripped 1 base from V and 4 bases from J, with 9 bases between. CDR3 DNA sequence: TGTGCCAGCAGCTTGAAAGGGAGGTACGAGCAGTACTTC. Translating gives CASSLKGRYEQYF. Using reference TRBV5-4 and TRBJ2-7 for the parts outside the CDR3, the full variable domain is ETGVTQSPTHLIKTRGQQVTLRCSSQSGHNTVSWYQQALGQGPQFIFQYYREEENGRGNFPPRFSGLQFPNYSSELNVNALELDDSALYLCASSLKGRYEQYFGPGTRLTVT.

Worth noting for this clone: One end of the junction fails to match germline, which may point to a read error. The rearrangement uses TRBV7-9 and TRBJ2-5, with 10 bases aligning to TRBD1. The CDR3 length is 12 residues. Germline loops: CDR1 SEHNR, CDR2 FQNEAQ (reference sequence). The CDR3 region is CSSSQGQGIQYF. CDR3 coding DNA: TGTTCCAGCAGCCAGGGACAGGGGATACAGTACTTC.

This clone turned up a few times. The chain couples TRBV6-5 to TRBJ1-1; D is uncertain. The germline CDR1 and CDR2 sequences are MNHEY and SVGAGI. The length of the CDR3 is 12 residues. Trimming removed 5 bases at V and 1 base at J, with 5 bases between. The chain's CDR3 is CASSPGNTEAFF. The CDR3 region has the DNA TGTGCCAGCAGTCCAGGGAACACTGAAGCTTTCTTT.